Listed here are 25 T cell receptor beta chains from one sample, sequenced in a study of OX40 agonist ivuxolimab in advanced cancers. Libraries were prepared by immunoSEQ multiplex PCR; TCRdb keeps only in-frame clonotypes and omits some of them. The sample yields about 70,000 clones, about 82% seen once. This material consisted of CD4+ or CD8+ T cells sorted from blood, taken in a trial of the OX40 agonist ivuxolimab. The receptors come from an adult with an advanced solid tumor such as melanoma, head and neck, liver or kidney cancer.

This clone has at least ten counts. CDR3 coding DNA: TGTGCCAGCAGTTTCAGGGCAGTCTCATCCTACGAGCAGTACTTC. As protein: CASSFRAVSSYEQYF. V and J are TRBV27 and TRBJ2-7; perhaps TRBD1 as D (5 bases). Germline assignment: CDR1 MNHEY and CDR2 SMNVEV (reference sequence). This CDR3 comprises 15 residues. The V end was cut by 3 bases, the J end by 1 base, with 13 bases between.

The genes are TRBV6-4 and TRBJ2-2; D is uncertain. Looked up from germline, CDR1 is MRHNA and CDR2 is SNTAGT. The CDR3 consists of 13 residues. The V end was cut by 4 bases, the J end by 8 bases, with 11 bases between. The CDR3 DNA follows: TGTGCCAGCAGTGTCATTGAGGCGGGGGAGCTGTTTTTT. This sequence encodes CASSVIEAGELFF.

The chain couples TRBV6-1 to TRBJ2-7; D is unclear. Germline V gene sequence: CDR1 MNHNS, CDR2 SASEGT. The CDR3 spans 13 residues. V lost 7 bases to trimming and J lost 0 bases, with 10 bases between them. The chain's CDR3 is CASIQASSYEQYF. The CDR3 coding sequence is TGTGCCAGCATTCAGGCTAGCTCCTACGAGCAGTACTTC.

This sequence joins TRBV7-8 and TRBJ2-3; 8 bases fit TRBD1. The germline V gene has CDR1 SGHVS and CDR2 FQNEAQ. The CDR3 covers 15 residues. The V and J ends lost 5 bases and 14 bases, in that order; junction bases with no gene match: 18. CDR3 sequence (DNA): TGTGCCAGCAGCCCCGACAGGGGAAGGGAGACGCAGTGGTATTTT. This gives the protein CASSPDRGRETQWYF.

This clone turned up a few times. The V call is TRBV5-6, the J call TRBJ2-6, with 7 positions matching TRBD1. Germline V CDR1 and CDR2: SGHDT, YYEEEE. J was trimmed by 2 bases and V by 2 bases; bases with no gene match: 7. The CDR3 sequence is 17 residues long. CDR3 region: CASSLQGNLAGANVLTF. DNA for the CDR3: TGTGCCAGCAGCTTACAGGGGAACTTAGCTGGGGCCAACGTCCTGACTTTC.

V and J are TRBV5-5 and TRBJ2-5; 7 positions agree with TRBD1. CDR1 SGHKS and CDR2 YYEKEE come from the germline V gene (reference sequence). CDR3 length: 18 amino acids. With V trimmed by 4 bases and J by 2 bases, 17 bases remained unmatched. CDR3 DNA: TGTGCCAGCAGCAAAACAAATCTTGGGACAGTCCAACAAGAGACCCAGTACTTC. Translation: CASSKTNLGTVQQETQYF.

This chain links TRBV10-3 with TRBJ1-1; the match to TRBD1 covers 10 bases. From germline, CDR1 is ENHRY and CDR2 SYGVKD. CDR3 length: 14 amino acids. J gave up 7 bases and V 5 bases, and 7 bases lay outside the gene matches. CDR3 DNA sequence: TGTGCCATCAGTAGGGTCGGGACAGGGGATGAAGCTTTCTTT. This encodes CAISRVGTGDEAFF.

The chain recombines TRBV5-1 with TRBJ2-7, with 7 bases that match TRBD1. Germline values: CDR1 SGHRS, CDR2 YFSETQ. V was clipped by 2 bases and J by 3 bases; unmatched bases: 11. CDR3 length: 16 amino acids. The CDR3 sequence is CASSFSTGPSFYEQYF. CDR3 DNA sequence: TGCGCCAGCAGCTTCTCGACAGGGCCATCGTTCTACGAGCAGTACTTC.

This clone has only one observation. V usage is TRBV2 and J usage is TRBJ2-7, with D perhaps matching TRBD2 (6 bases). This CDR3 spans 14 amino acids. Trimming removed 5 bases at V and 6 bases at J, with 17 bases between. The V gene's germline CDR1 is SNHLY and CDR2 FYNNEI. CDR3 nucleotide sequence: TGTGCCAGCAGTTTTGGGGGGACTTCTCCCGAGCAGTACTTC. Protein product: CASSFGGTSPEQYF.

The V and J genes are TRBV7-2 and TRBJ1-5, with 7 bases matching TRBD1. Germline assignment: CDR1 SGHTA and CDR2 FQGNSA. Trimming removed 7 bases from V and 2 bases from J; junction bases left unmatched: 5. The length of the CDR3 is 14 residues. CDR3 loop: CASTDRVGNQPQHF. Written as DNA, the CDR3 is TGTGCCAGCACCGACAGGGTCGGCAATCAGCCCCAGCATTTT.

The chain joins TRBV19 to TRBJ2-5; D gene uncertain. This CDR3 contains 13 residues. Germline assignment: CDR1 LNHDA and CDR2 SQIVND (reference sequence). V was cut by 9 bases and J by 2 bases, with 13 bases left in between. CDR3 bases: TGTGCCAGCTTAGGACGTCAGCAAGAGACCCAGTACTTC. Its protein product is CASLGRQQETQYF.

V usage is TRBV7-2 and J usage is TRBJ2-5; D is possibly TRBD2 (7 bases). TRBJ2-7 matches the DNA end more closely, so the J call is doubtful. The germline V gene encodes CDR1 SGHTA and CDR2 FQGNSA. This CDR3 comprises 14 residues. CDR3 residues: CASSRGAGVYEQYF. CDR3 nucleotide sequence: TGTGCCAGCAGCCGGGGGGCGGGTGTCTACGAGCAGTACTTC.

This chain uses TRBV5-1 with TRBJ1-4, with D possibly TRBD1 on 5 matching bases. Trimming pared 4 bases from V and 0 bases from J, leaving 16 bases between. Germline V CDR1 and CDR2: SGHRS, YFSETQ. There are 17 residues in the CDR3. Here the CDR3 DNA reads TGCGCCAGCAGCCACAGGCCAAGTGGGGCAACTAATGAAAAACTGTTTTTT. As protein: CASSHRPSGATNEKLFF.

The chain has TRBV6-1 and TRBJ1-2, with D uncertain. Trimming removed 1 base from V and 4 bases from J, with 13 bases in between. Germline CDR1 and CDR2: MNHNS and SASEGT. The CDR3 covers 15 residues. The CDR3 DNA follows: TGTGCCAGCAGTGAAGATGTAAGGGTTGGCTATGGCTACACCTTC. Amino acids: CASSEDVRVGYGYTF.

The rearrangement links TRBV28 to TRBJ2-7; tentatively, D is TRBD1 or TRBD2 (7 bases each). The V gene lost 8 bases and the J gene lost 7 bases, with 21 bases spanning the gap. The CDR3 extends over 14 amino acids. Germline CDR1 is MDHEN and CDR2 is SYDVKM. The CDR3 DNA reads TGTGCCAGCGGTCACAGGGGACGGGGAGGGGAGCAGTACTTC. This sequence encodes CASGHRGRGGEQYF.

The rearrangement links TRBV28 to TRBJ1-1; no definite D call. Trimming cost V 6 bases and J 1 base, with 6 bases left between them. Germline CDR1 and CDR2: MDHEN and SYDVKM. The CDR3 sequence is 12 residues long. CDR3 nucleotides: TGTGCCAGCAGAGAAAGGAACACTGAAGCTTTCTTT. Translating gives CASRERNTEAFF.

The rearrangement links TRBV2 to TRBJ1-2, with D unclear. The CDR3 has 14 residues. The V end was cut by 4 bases, the J end by 1 base, with 10 bases between. Looked up from germline, CDR1 is SNHLY and CDR2 is FYNNEI. The CDR3 protein is CASSATLLNYGYTF. CDR3 sequence (DNA): TGTGCCAGCAGTGCCACCTTACTTAACTATGGCTACACCTTC.

The V and J genes are TRBV6-6 and TRBJ2-5; maybe TRBD2 (6 bases). Trimming removed 7 bases from V and 1 base from J, with 19 bases in between. The CDR3 sequence is 16 residues long. In germline, CDR1 is MNHNY, CDR2 SVGAGI (reference sequence). The CDR3 DNA sequence: TGTGCCAGCAACCGCGGGAAGGGAAGGGGCCAAGAGACCCAGTACTTC. It specifies CASNRGKGRGQETQYF.

The V call is TRBV4-1, the J call TRBJ1-6, with a tentative D call TRBD1 (5 bases). Trimming took off 2 bases at V and 7 bases at J, with 15 bases between the two ends. The CDR3 totals 16 residues. Germline V lookup: CDR1 MGHRA, CDR2 YSYEKL. The CDR3 DNA reads TGCGCCAGCAGCCAAATGGTGGCGGGGCCGAATTCACCCCTCCACTTT. This translates into CASSQMVAGPNSPLHF.

The gene calls are TRBV5-4 and TRBJ2-3, with 12 positions matching TRBD2. This CDR3 comprises 17 residues. CDR1 is SGHNT, CDR2 YYREEE, per germline (reference sequence). With 3 bases clipped from V and 0 bases from J, the junction kept 5 bases outside the gene matches. The CDR3 coding sequence is TGTGCCAGCAGCTCCCGGACTAGCGGGGAGAGCACAGATACGCAGTATTTT. Translating it yields CASSSRTSGESTDTQYF. The variable domain in full, completed from reference TRBV5-4 and TRBJ2-3, reads ETGVTQSPTHLIKTRGQQVTLRCSSQSGHNTVSWYQQALGQGPQFIFQYYREEENGRGNFPPRFSGLQFPNYSSELNVNALELDDSALYLCASSSRTSGESTDTQYFGPGTRLTVL.

V and J are TRBV11-3 and TRBJ2-7; D may be TRBD1 or TRBD2 (5 bases each). Germline CDR1 SGHNT, CDR2 YENEEA. This CDR3 has 13 amino acids. V lost 6 bases and J 7 bases, leaving 16 bases between the germline ends. The CDR3 spells CASSRSGAKEQYF. The CDR3 bases are TGTGCCAGCAGTAGGTCCGGGGCTAAGGAGCAGTACTTC.

This clone has only one observation. The chain is built from TRBV28 and TRBJ2-5; 11 nucleotides match TRBD2. CDR1 and CDR2 (germline): MDHEN, SYDVKM. The V and J ends lost 5 bases and 2 bases, in that order; junction bases with no gene match: 4. The CDR3 is 15 amino acids. Here the CDR3 DNA reads TGTGCCAGCAGTACACTAGCGGGGGTACAAGAGACCCAGTACTTC. Amino acids: CASSTLAGVQETQYF.

The chain has TRBV6-5 and TRBJ2-7; D ambiguous. Germline-derived CDR1 and CDR2 are MNHEY and SVGAGI. V lost 5 bases and J lost 2, with 10 bases in between. This CDR3 has 13 amino acids. In nucleotides, the CDR3 is TGTGCCAGCAGTCTAGTTCCGACCTACGAGCAGTACTTC. Its translation is CASSLVPTYEQYF.

The rearrangement uses TRBV5-5 and TRBJ2-7; TRBD2 is a possible D gene (6 bases). Germline-derived CDR1 and CDR2 are SGHKS and YYEKEE (reference sequence). Trimming stripped 4 bases from V and 2 bases from J, with 16 bases between. The CDR3 runs 15 residues. CDR3 DNA: TGTGCCAGCAGCCCGGGAGCCAGCCAGACCTACGAGCAGTACTTC. This encodes CASSPGASQTYEQYF.

V usage is TRBV2 and J usage is TRBJ1-4; TRBD1 matches at 7 bases. The CDR3 covers 14 residues. Per the germline V gene, CDR1 is SNHLY and CDR2 is FYNNEI. J lost 5 bases, V lost 5 bases, and 5 bases had no gene match. The CDR3 region has the DNA TGTGCCAGCAGTCGGGGACAGACAAATGAAAAACTGTTTTTT. Its protein product is CASSRGQTNEKLFF.